Below, 2 T cell receptor beta chains from the same sample are listed, as sequenced in a study of cytomegalovirus exposure and HLA in healthy donors. 60 Vbeta and 13 Jbeta primers were used in PCR. The data were produced by immunoSEQ multiplex PCR, yet TCRdb's version contains in-frame clones alone and is incomplete. The table has around 130,000 clones, about three quarters seen once. Sequenced material: PBMCs. The receptors shown here come from a woman under 30 in good health and CMV-seronegative.

Here the CDR3 reads CASSLAPEVAGAYEQYF. As DNA, the CDR3 is TGTGCCAGCAGCTTAGCCCCGGAGGTAGCGGGAGCATACGAGCAGTACTTC. The chain recombines TRBV7-9 with TRBJ2-7; 9 bases fit TRBD2. Unmatched junction bases numbered 10, after V lost 0 bases and J lost 4 bases. There are 17 residues in the CDR3. Per germline, CDR1 SEHNR and CDR2 FQNEAQ (reference sequence). The variable domain in full, completed from reference TRBV7-9 and TRBJ2-7, reads DTGVSQNPRHKITKRGQNVTFRCDPISEHNRLYWYRQTLGQGPEFLTYFQNEAQLEKSRLLSDRFSAERPKGSFSTLEIQRTEQGDSAMYLCASSLAPEVAGAYEQYFGPGTRLTVT.

This clone was picked up one time. The rearrangement uses TRBV5-1 and TRBJ2-5; tentative D call: TRBD1 (7 bases). This CDR3 comprises 14 residues. CDR1 is SGHRS, CDR2 YFSETQ, per germline. V dropped 3 bases and J dropped 1 base, with 10 bases sitting between them. CDR3 in DNA: TGCGCCAGCAGCTGGGGGGACAGCCAAGAGACCCAGTACTTC. It encodes CASSWGDSQETQYF.